This TCR beta chain is drawn from a study of shared clonotypes between healthy human individuals. The germline CDR1 and CDR2 sequences are MGHRA and YSYEKL. This CDR3 has 16 residues. Losses at the gene ends were 4 bases for V and 3 bases for J; bases not matched to a gene: 10. Assay: immunoSEQ multiplex PCR; the TCRdb copy retains only in-frame clones and omits some. The table has around 1,000,000 clones, 77% seen once. Material for sequencing was memory CD4+ T cells from PBMCs. As to subset: CD45RA-negative fraction. The source of this sequence is a man aged 18 to 29 in good health. Some clones in this sample may be carry-over from other donors' samples. V gene TRBV4-1 combines with J gene TRBJ2-3, with 7 bases that match TRBD2. CDR3 loop: CASSLAGYLTTDTQYF. CDR3 sequence (DNA): TGCGCCAGCAGCCTAGCGGGCTACTTGACGACAGATACGCAGTATTTT.